This is a list of T cell receptor beta chains from one sample in a study of shared clonotypes between healthy human individuals. The data were produced by immunoSEQ multiplex PCR, yet TCRdb's version contains in-frame clones alone and is incomplete. The top ten hold 0.045% to 0.06% of the sample, which has approximately 620,000 clones, less than 98% seen once. Specimen: naive CD4+ T cells sorted from blood. These receptors were obtained from a woman younger than 45 in good health. CDR3s include the opening cysteine and the closing phenylalanine or tryptophan. Fields, in order: V gene, J gene, D gene, clone size, CDR3 DNA, CDR3 protein. D genes are given only for firm matches. Some rows mark clone size as missing; the rest say once, few, many or name a class of expanded clone.

v_gene: TRBV11-2; j_gene: TRBJ2-7; d_gene: TRBD1; abundance: .; CDR3nt: TGTGCCAGCAGCTTAGAAGCGGAGTCCGGACAGGGCCACGAGCAGTACTTC; CDR3aa: CASSLEAESGQGHEQYF
v_gene: TRBV9; j_gene: TRBJ2-7; d_gene: TRBD1; abundance: .; CDR3nt: TGTGCCAGCAGCGGGACAGGGGTCTCCTACGAGCAGTACTTC; CDR3aa: CASSGTGVSYEQYF
v_gene: TRBV14; j_gene: TRBJ2-7; d_gene: .; abundance: .; CDR3nt: TGTGCCAGCAGTTACCGCGACGGGTACTACGAGCAGTACTTC; CDR3aa: CASSYRDGYYEQYF
v_gene: TRBV5-8; j_gene: TRBJ2-3; d_gene: TRBD2; abundance: .; CDR3nt: TGTGCCAGCAGCTTGACTAGCGGTCTTGGCACAGATACGCAGTATTTT; CDR3aa: CASSLTSGLGTDTQYF
v_gene: TRBV6-5; j_gene: TRBJ1-2; d_gene: .; abundance: .; CDR3nt: TGTGCCAGCAGAACCCCAGGGGAGGTCTATGGCTACACCTTC; CDR3aa: CASRTPGEVYGYTF
v_gene: TRBV18; j_gene: TRBJ1-2; d_gene: .; abundance: .; CDR3nt: TGTGCCAGCTCACCGGAACGGCTCCGCTATGGCTACACCTTC; CDR3aa: CASSPERLRYGYTF
v_gene: TRBV11-2; j_gene: TRBJ2-2; d_gene: .; abundance: .; CDR3nt: TGTGCCAGCAGCAGAGGCTATTCTCGCACCGGGGAGCTGTTTTTT; CDR3aa: CASSRGYSRTGELFF
v_gene: TRBV15; j_gene: TRBJ1-2; d_gene: TRBD1; abundance: .; CDR3nt: TGTGCCACCAGCGAGGGACAGGGCTATGGCTACACCTTC; CDR3aa: CATSEGQGYGYTF
v_gene: TRBV6-5; j_gene: TRBJ2-1; d_gene: .; abundance: .; CDR3nt: TGTGCCAGCAGCAGGACAGCAGTTGAGCAGTTCTTC; CDR3aa: CASSRTAVEQFF
v_gene: TRBV28; j_gene: TRBJ2-5; d_gene: .; abundance: once; CDR3nt: TGTGCCAGCAGTCACTACTTATACCAAGAGACCCAGTACTTC; CDR3aa: CASSHYLYQETQYF
v_gene: TRBV7-9; j_gene: TRBJ2-1; d_gene: .; abundance: .; CDR3nt: TGTGCCAGCAGCCTGGGACGTGTCGAGGACAATGAGCAGTTCTTC; CDR3aa: CASSLGRVEDNEQFF
v_gene: TRBV14; j_gene: TRBJ1-5; d_gene: .; abundance: .; CDR3nt: TGTGCCAGCAGCCATCACGGGAATCAGCCCCAGCATTTT; CDR3aa: CASSHHGNQPQHF
v_gene: TRBV5-6; j_gene: TRBJ2-7; d_gene: TRBD2; abundance: .; CDR3nt: TGTGCCAGCAGCTTGGATCTAGCGGGAGGGCCGAAGGCCTACTACGAGCAGTACTTC; CDR3aa: CASSLDLAGGPKAYYEQYF
v_gene: TRBV9; j_gene: TRBJ1-2; d_gene: .; abundance: .; CDR3nt: TGTGCCAGCAGCGTAGGTGGTAGGGGTCCCTCCTCCTATGGCTACACCTTC; CDR3aa: CASSVGGRGPSSYGYTF
v_gene: TRBV28; j_gene: TRBJ2-3; d_gene: .; abundance: .; CDR3nt: TGTGCCAGCAGCTTGGTTTTGCCAAATACAGATACGCAGTATTTT; CDR3aa: CASSLVLPNTDTQYF
v_gene: TRBV2; j_gene: TRBJ1-2; d_gene: TRBD1; abundance: once; CDR3nt: TGTGCCAGCAGTGAAGGCGGGACAGTAGACTATGGCTACACCTTC; CDR3aa: CASSEGGTVDYGYTF
v_gene: TRBV5-1; j_gene: TRBJ2-1; d_gene: .; abundance: .; CDR3nt: TGCGCCAGCAGCTTCACCCAGGGGACCCACAATGAGCAGTTCTTC; CDR3aa: CASSFTQGTHNEQFF
v_gene: TRBV27; j_gene: TRBJ2-1; d_gene: TRBD2; abundance: .; CDR3nt: TGTGCCAGCAGTGTTACTAGCGGGAGCTACAATGAGCAGTTCTTC; CDR3aa: CASSVTSGSYNEQFF
v_gene: TRBV2; j_gene: TRBJ2-1; d_gene: TRBD2; abundance: .; CDR3nt: TGTGCCAGCAGGGGGGGACTAGCGGCATACAATGAGCAGTTCTTC; CDR3aa: CASRGGLAAYNEQFF
v_gene: TRBV28; j_gene: TRBJ2-1; d_gene: .; abundance: .; CDR3nt: TGTGCCACCCGCACTAACGAGCAGTTCTTC; CDR3aa: CATRTNEQFF
v_gene: TRBV28; j_gene: TRBJ1-1; d_gene: .; abundance: .; CDR3nt: TGTGCCAGCAGTTTTGGGGGTGGATTCACTGAAGCTTTCTTT; CDR3aa: CASSFGGGFTEAFF
v_gene: TRBV19; j_gene: TRBJ1-2; d_gene: .; abundance: .; CDR3nt: TGTGCCAGTAGGGGGCCTATGGATGGCTACACCTTC; CDR3aa: CASRGPMDGYTF
v_gene: TRBV19; j_gene: TRBJ2-7; d_gene: .; abundance: .; CDR3nt: TGTGCCAGTAGTATTCAGGGACCCTACGAGCAGTACTTC; CDR3aa: CASSIQGPYEQYF
v_gene: TRBV2; j_gene: TRBJ2-3; d_gene: .; abundance: .; CDR3nt: TGTGCCACCCAGGGGGGCCTAAGCACAGATACGCAGTATTTT; CDR3aa: CATQGGLSTDTQYF
v_gene: TRBV6-1; j_gene: TRBJ2-3; d_gene: TRBD2; abundance: .; CDR3nt: TGTGCCAGCAAGCCGGGAGGGCCGGAAGATACGCAGTATTTT; CDR3aa: CASKPGGPEDTQYF
v_gene: TRBV5-4; j_gene: TRBJ2-2; d_gene: TRBD1; abundance: .; CDR3nt: TGTGCCAGCAGCGAGGGACAGAAGAACACCGGGGAGCTGTTTTTT; CDR3aa: CASSEGQKNTGELFF
v_gene: TRBV5-1; j_gene: TRBJ1-2; d_gene: .; abundance: .; CDR3nt: TGCGCCAGCAGCTTGGAGTCTGAATATGGCTACACCTTC; CDR3aa: CASSLESEYGYTF
v_gene: TRBV19; j_gene: TRBJ2-2; d_gene: TRBD2; abundance: .; CDR3nt: TGTGCCAGTAGTATTATACTAGCGGGAGGATCAGGGGAGCTGTTTTTT; CDR3aa: CASSIILAGGSGELFF
v_gene: TRBV5-1; j_gene: TRBJ1-1; d_gene: .; abundance: few; CDR3nt: TGCGCCAGCAGCTGGCAGTCCGGGACACCAAACACTGAAGCTTTCTTT; CDR3aa: CASSWQSGTPNTEAFF
v_gene: TRBV7-9; j_gene: TRBJ2-7; d_gene: TRBD2; abundance: .; CDR3nt: TGTGCCAGCAGCTCCCGCTTAGCGGGAGTCTCCGAGCAGTACTTC; CDR3aa: CASSSRLAGVSEQYF
v_gene: TRBV10-3; j_gene: TRBJ1-2; d_gene: .; abundance: .; CDR3nt: TGTGCCATCAGTGCGGACAGCCCCTATGGCTACACCTTC; CDR3aa: CAISADSPYGYTF
v_gene: TRBV28; j_gene: TRBJ1-1; d_gene: .; abundance: .; CDR3nt: TGTGCCAGCAGGGCGAACACTGAAGCTTTCTTT; CDR3aa: CASRANTEAFF
v_gene: TRBV28; j_gene: TRBJ2-7; d_gene: TRBD1; abundance: .; CDR3nt: TGTGCCAGCAGGGACAGGGTGGGAGGCTACGAGCAGTACTTC; CDR3aa: CASRDRVGGYEQYF
v_gene: TRBV11-2; j_gene: TRBJ2-2; d_gene: .; abundance: .; CDR3nt: TGTGCCAGCGCGACGCCTAGAGGTCCCCGAGAGCTGTTTTTT; CDR3aa: CASATPRGPRELFF
v_gene: TRBV7-6; j_gene: TRBJ2-7; d_gene: .; abundance: .; CDR3nt: TGTGCCAGCAGTCCTTCCCCCAGGGAGGCCTACGAGCAGTACTTC; CDR3aa: CASSPSPREAYEQYF
v_gene: TRBV10-1; j_gene: TRBJ2-1; d_gene: TRBD2; abundance: .; CDR3nt: TGCGCCAGCAGTGCAGTGGCGGGAGACAATGAGCAGTTCTTC; CDR3aa: CASSAVAGDNEQFF
v_gene: TRBV7-8; j_gene: TRBJ1-4; d_gene: .; abundance: .; CDR3nt: TGTGCCAGCCGCACACAGGGAATAGGTGAAAAACTGTTTTTT; CDR3aa: CASRTQGIGEKLFF
v_gene: TRBV7-8; j_gene: TRBJ2-1; d_gene: .; abundance: .; CDR3nt: TGTGCCAGCAGCTTAGTCCTCGGTAGGGGGAACGATGAGCAGTTCTTC; CDR3aa: CASSLVLGRGNDEQFF
v_gene: TRBV10-1; j_gene: TRBJ2-7; d_gene: .; abundance: .; CDR3nt: TGCGCCAGCAGGGGGGGTGTCTACGAGCAGTACTTC; CDR3aa: CASRGGVYEQYF
v_gene: TRBV15; j_gene: TRBJ2-2; d_gene: .; abundance: .; CDR3nt: TGTGCCACCAGCAGAGGGGGGACCCATAACACCGGGGAGCTGTTTTTT; CDR3aa: CATSRGGTHNTGELFF
v_gene: TRBV27; j_gene: TRBJ2-3; d_gene: TRBD2; abundance: .; CDR3nt: TGTGCCAGCAGTTTCGGGAGGGCCTGGCCAGATACGCAGTATTTT; CDR3aa: CASSFGRAWPDTQYF
v_gene: TRBV2; j_gene: TRBJ2-2; d_gene: .; abundance: .; CDR3nt: TGTGCCAGCATAAAGACCGGGGCGAACACCGGGGAGCTGTTTTTT; CDR3aa: CASIKTGANTGELFF
v_gene: TRBV7-6; j_gene: TRBJ2-1; d_gene: .; abundance: .; CDR3nt: TGTGCCAGCAGCCCCAGGGGCGGGGGTATCTACAATGAGCAGTTCTTC; CDR3aa: CASSPRGGGIYNEQFF
v_gene: TRBV6-1; j_gene: TRBJ2-2; d_gene: .; abundance: .; CDR3nt: TGTGCCAGCAAACGGACGGATGCGGCTCCCGGGGAGCTGTTTTTT; CDR3aa: CASKRTDAAPGELFF
v_gene: TRBV5-5; j_gene: TRBJ2-5; d_gene: TRBD2; abundance: .; CDR3nt: TGTGCCAGCAGCTTGGTTTCGTGGGAGGGTGCGGAGACCCAGTACTTC; CDR3aa: CASSLVSWEGAETQYF
v_gene: TRBV28; j_gene: TRBJ1-1; d_gene: TRBD1; abundance: .; CDR3nt: TGTGCCAGCAGTTTAGGGACAGGGGTTGCTTTCTTT; CDR3aa: CASSLGTGVAFF
v_gene: TRBV18; j_gene: TRBJ2-1; d_gene: .; abundance: .; CDR3nt: TGTGCCAGCTCACCTACGGAGCGCGGGGTTTACAATGAGCAGTTCTTC; CDR3aa: CASSPTERGVYNEQFF
v_gene: TRBV19; j_gene: TRBJ2-7; d_gene: TRBD1; abundance: .; CDR3nt: TGTGCCAGTAGTATCAACAGGGGTCACGAGCAGTACTTC; CDR3aa: CASSINRGHEQYF
v_gene: TRBV7-2; j_gene: TRBJ2-5; d_gene: TRBD2; abundance: .; CDR3nt: TGTGCCAGCAGCTTAGCGCTGGGGGCGGGAGGGCAAGAGACCCAGTACTTC; CDR3aa: CASSLALGAGGQETQYF
v_gene: TRBV11-2; j_gene: TRBJ2-2; d_gene: TRBD2; abundance: .; CDR3nt: TGTGCCAGCAGCTTACAATCTCGGGGGGTGAGCGGGGAGCTGTTTTTT; CDR3aa: CASSLQSRGVSGELFF
v_gene: TRBV2; j_gene: TRBJ2-5; d_gene: .; abundance: .; CDR3nt: TGTGCCAGCAGCGCATTCGGTCGGGGATTGGACCAAGAGACCCAGTACTTC; CDR3aa: CASSAFGRGLDQETQYF
v_gene: TRBV23-1; j_gene: TRBJ2-7; d_gene: TRBD1; abundance: .; CDR3nt: TGCGCCAGCAGTCCGGTGAGACAGGGGAGGATTTACGAGCAGTACTTC; CDR3aa: CASSPVRQGRIYEQYF
v_gene: TRBV19; j_gene: TRBJ1-5; d_gene: .; abundance: .; CDR3nt: TGTGCCAGTATGGCCAATCAGCCCCAGCATTTT; CDR3aa: CASMANQPQHF
v_gene: TRBV5-1; j_gene: TRBJ2-1; d_gene: TRBD2; abundance: .; CDR3nt: TGCGCCAGCACCGGGACTAGCGGGAGTAGGGCGTACAATGAGCAGTTCTTC; CDR3aa: CASTGTSGSRAYNEQFF
v_gene: TRBV20-1; j_gene: TRBJ2-7; d_gene: .; abundance: .; CDR3nt: TGCAGTGCTAGAGATAAACACGAGCAGTACTTC; CDR3aa: CSARDKHEQYF
v_gene: TRBV18; j_gene: TRBJ2-7; d_gene: .; abundance: once; CDR3nt: TGTGCCAGCTCATCCGACCAATACGAGCAGTACTTC; CDR3aa: CASSSDQYEQYF
v_gene: TRBV5-1; j_gene: TRBJ2-6; d_gene: TRBD1; abundance: .; CDR3nt: TGCGCCAGTGGGACAGGGGGCTCTGGGGCCAACGTCCTGACTTTC; CDR3aa: CASGTGGSGANVLTF